This passage covers 20 T cell receptor beta chains from one sample sequenced in a study of shared clonotypes between healthy human individuals. Sequencing used immunoSEQ multiplex PCR; TCRdb keeps in-frame clones, though not all of them. Of approximately 2.5 million clones listed, more than 90% are singletons. Sequenced: naive CD4+ T cells sorted from blood. Subset given: CD45RA+ positively selected. These receptors all come from a man between 18 and 35 years old in good health.

This chain uses TRBV7-3 with TRBJ2-7, with D perhaps matching TRBD1 (5 bases). This CDR3 contains 14 residues. Germline values: CDR1 SGHTA, CDR2 FQGTGA. Trimming cost V 5 bases and J 7 bases, with 18 bases left between them. The CDR3 DNA reads TGTGCCAGCAGCGCCGGCAGGGCTATGGGGGAGCAGTACTTC. This translates into CASSAGRAMGEQYF. The full variable domain, in which reference TRBV7-3 and TRBJ2-7 provide the parts outside the CDR3, is GAGVSQTPSNKVTEKGKYVELRCDPISGHTALYWYRQSLGQGPEFLIYFQGTGAADDSGLPNDRFFAVRPEGSVSTLKIQRTERGDSAVYLCASSAGRAMGEQYFGPGTRLTVT.

This sequence joins TRBV2 and TRBJ1-1; perhaps TRBD1 as D (5 bases). Germline lookup yields CDR1 SNHLY and CDR2 FYNNEI. The CDR3 has 15 residues. Trimming removed 5 bases at V and 4 bases at J, with 17 bases between. CDR3 protein: CASSNRQGIGTEAFF. CDR3 in DNA: TGTGCCAGCAGTAACCGGCAGGGTATCGGCACTGAAGCTTTCTTT.

In regard to this clone: The same CDR3 arises from other DNA sequences in this sample as well. This chain links TRBV11-3 with TRBJ2-7; tentatively, D is TRBD1 or TRBD2 (5 bases each). The germline CDR1 and CDR2 sequences are SGHNT and YENEEA. V lost 5 bases to trimming and J lost 6 bases, with 11 bases between them. The CDR3 loop spans 12 amino acids. CDR3 coding DNA: TGTGCCAGCAGCATCACAGGAGGCGAGCAGTACTTC. Translated: CASSITGGEQYF.

V usage is TRBV7-6 and J usage is TRBJ2-2; a possible D gene is TRBD1 (6 bases). The germline V gene encodes CDR1 SGHVS and CDR2 FNYEAQ. The CDR3 spans 16 residues. V was clipped by 5 bases and J by 1 base, with 14 bases between them. The CDR3 loop reads CASSPMGAENTGELFF. CDR3 in DNA: TGTGCCAGCAGCCCCATGGGGGCCGAGAACACCGGGGAGCTGTTTTTT. The full variable domain, with the rest looked up from reference TRBV7-6 and TRBJ2-2, is GAGVSQSPRYKVTKRGQDVALRCDPISGHVSLYWYRQALGQGPEFLTYFNYEAQQDKSGLPNDRFSAERPEGSISTLTIQRTEQRDSAMYRCASSPMGAENTGELFFGEGSRLTVL.

V gene TRBV21-1 combines with J gene TRBJ2-2; no DNA check was done on the table's D call, TRBD2. TRBV21-1 is recorded as a pseudogene. CDR3 length: 15 amino acids. CDR3 sequence: CAKIGRERDTGELFF. The CDR3 DNA follows: TGTGCCAAGATTGGGAGGGAGCGCGACACCGGGGAGCTGTTTTTT.

This chain connects TRBV14 to TRBJ2-1; 7 nucleotides line up with TRBD2. Germline V CDR1 and CDR2: SGHDN, FVKESK. The CDR3 length is 16 residues. V dropped 5 bases and J dropped 7; count of bases not matched to a gene: 14. CDR3 residues: CASSLRGPSGSNEQFF. Here the CDR3 DNA reads TGTGCCAGCAGCTTAAGAGGGCCTAGCGGAAGTAATGAGCAGTTCTTC.

This chain uses TRBV10-3 with TRBJ2-2; D perhaps matches TRBD1 (6 bases). V shed 5 bases and J shed 1 base, with 11 bases lying between them. The CDR3 totals 15 residues. CDR1 is ENHRY, CDR2 SYGVKD, per germline. The CDR3 loop reads CAISRPGQNTGELFF. The CDR3 nucleotides read TGTGCCATCAGTAGGCCGGGACAGAACACCGGGGAGCTGTTTTTT.

The chain employs TRBV5-4 and TRBJ1-2, with unresolved D. V was clipped by 2 bases and J by 5 bases, with 10 bases between them. The V gene's germline CDR1 is SGHNT and CDR2 YYREEE (reference sequence). The length of the CDR3 is 13 residues. The CDR3 nucleotides read TGTGCCAGCAGCTTAGGGCCCGCATATGGCTACACCTTC. It specifies CASSLGPAYGYTF.

A remark on this clone: Other DNA sequences in this specimen translate into the identical CDR3. The CDR3 is CASSYSNQPQHF. Here the CDR3 DNA reads TGTGCCAGTTCGTATAGCAATCAGCCCCAGCATTTT. The chain has TRBV19 and TRBJ1-5; D is unclear. Trimming pared 8 bases from V and 0 bases from J, leaving 5 bases between. CDR3 length: 12 residues. CDR1 LNHDA and CDR2 SQIVND come from the germline V gene (reference sequence).

This rearrangement joins TRBV2 to TRBJ2-7; D remains ambiguous. This CDR3 is built from 13 residues. V was trimmed by 6 bases and J by 5 bases, leaving 14 bases between them. The germline gives CDR1 SNHLY, CDR2 FYNNEI. CDR3 loop: CASSKQGPNEQYF. CDR3 nucleotides: TGTGCCAGCAGCAAACAAGGCCCAAACGAGCAGTACTTC.

The table lists this clone with a few counts. The genes are TRBV4-3 and TRBJ2-1; 11 positions match TRBD2. The CDR3 totals 15 residues. Germline CDR1 LGHNA, CDR2 YSLEER. The V segment lost 5 bases and the J segment 3 bases; nucleotides outside the gene matches: 3. The CDR3, as DNA: TGCGCCAGCAGCTACGGACTAGCGGGCTACAATGAGCAGTTCTTC. This sequence encodes CASSYGLAGYNEQFF.

The chain uses TRBV12-5 and TRBJ2-1; D perhaps matches TRBD1 (5 bases). In germline, CDR1 is LGHNT, CDR2 FRNRAP. V was pared by 6 bases and J by 5 bases, with 5 bases between. The CDR3 totals 11 residues. The CDR3 sequence is CASGQDNEQFF. As DNA, the CDR3 is TGTGCTAGTGGACAGGACAATGAGCAGTTCTTC. Full variable domain (rest looked up from reference TRBV12-5 and TRBJ2-1): DARVTQTPRHKVTEMGQEVTMRCQPILGHNTVFWYRQTMMQGLELLAYFRNRAPLDDSGMPKDRFSAEMPDATLATLKIQPSEPRDSAVYFCASGQDNEQFFGPGTRLTVL.

The chain is built from TRBV5-1 and TRBJ2-5, with 13 bases aligning to TRBD2. There are 16 residues in the CDR3. J gave up 3 bases and V 4 bases, and 6 bases lay outside the gene matches. CDR1 and CDR2 (germline): SGHRS, YFSETQ. CDR3 nucleotide sequence: TGCGCCAGCAGCAGCGGGACTAGCGGGAAAAAAGAGACCCAGTACTTC. It translates to CASSSGTSGKKETQYF.

As regards this clone: The same CDR3 also results from other DNA sequences found in this sample. J is TRBJ2-3 and V is TRBV6-1; 12 nucleotides agree with TRBD2. Germline lookup yields CDR1 MNHNS and CDR2 SASEGT. V lost 5 bases to trimming and J lost 3 bases; unmatched junction nucleotides: 3. This CDR3 has 15 amino acids. CDR3 region: CASSPGTSGTDTQYF. DNA for the CDR3: TGTGCCAGCAGTCCCGGGACTAGCGGGACAGATACGCAGTATTTT.

The chain uses TRBV6-5 and TRBJ2-7; 7 positions agree with TRBD2. V dropped 0 bases and J dropped 3; count of bases not matched to a gene: 5. CDR1 and CDR2 (germline): MNHEY, SVGAGI. CDR3 length equals 15 residues. The CDR3 nucleotides read TGTGCCAGCAGTTACTCATATCGGGGGGACTACGAGCAGTACTTC. Amino acid sequence: CASSYSYRGDYEQYF.

This sequence joins TRBV14 and TRBJ1-4; D remains ambiguous. The germline gives CDR1 SGHDN, CDR2 FVKESK. The CDR3 runs to 13 residues. Trimming shortened V by 2 bases and J by 2 bases, and 3 bases separated the two germline ends. CDR3 loop: CASSQITNEKLFF. CDR3 nucleotide sequence: TGTGCCAGCAGCCAAATTACTAATGAAAAACTGTTTTTT.

About this clone: Different DNA sequences within this sample yield the same CDR3. The gene calls are TRBV7-2 and TRBJ2-1; 9 nucleotides line up with TRBD1. CDR3 size: 15 residues. The germline V gene has CDR1 SGHTA and CDR2 FQGNSA. The V gene end was trimmed by 3 bases and the J gene end by 4 bases; junction bases not matched to a gene: 4. In DNA form, the CDR3 reads TGTGCCAGCAGCTTCGACAGGGGGGAGTACAATGAGCAGTTCTTC. Translating gives CASSFDRGEYNEQFF.

The V gene is TRBV5-1, the J gene TRBJ2-5, with TRBD2 matching over 16 bases. Germline CDR1 reads SGHRS; CDR2 reads YFSETQ. V shed 4 bases and J 3 bases; nucleotides not matched to a gene: 12. This CDR3 comprises 19 residues. In DNA form, the CDR3 reads TGCGCCAGCAGCCGAACTCGGGGACTAGCGGGAGGGCCGGAAGAGACCCAGTACTTC. Translated, it gives CASSRTRGLAGGPEETQYF.

This clone occurred once. The same CDR3 is also encoded by other DNA sequences in this sample. For the CDR3, the DNA is TGCGCCAGCAGCCACCCGGGACAAGGTTCCTACGAGCAGTACTTC. This gives the protein CASSHPGQGSYEQYF. The gene calls are TRBV4-1 and TRBJ2-7, with D tentatively TRBD1 (6 bases). Germline V CDR1 and CDR2: MGHRA, YSYEKL. This CDR3 is built from 15 residues. Trimming took off 3 bases at V and 1 base at J, with 13 bases between the two ends.

V usage is TRBV5-4 and J usage is TRBJ2-1; TRBD2 agrees at 13 bases. V was clipped by 4 bases and J by 6 bases; unmatched bases: 10. CDR3 length: 17 residues. The germline gives CDR1 SGHNT, CDR2 YYREEE (reference sequence). CDR3 region: CASSPGLAGAPGNEQFF. In DNA form, the CDR3 reads TGTGCCAGCAGCCCCGGACTAGCGGGGGCCCCAGGCAATGAGCAGTTCTTC.